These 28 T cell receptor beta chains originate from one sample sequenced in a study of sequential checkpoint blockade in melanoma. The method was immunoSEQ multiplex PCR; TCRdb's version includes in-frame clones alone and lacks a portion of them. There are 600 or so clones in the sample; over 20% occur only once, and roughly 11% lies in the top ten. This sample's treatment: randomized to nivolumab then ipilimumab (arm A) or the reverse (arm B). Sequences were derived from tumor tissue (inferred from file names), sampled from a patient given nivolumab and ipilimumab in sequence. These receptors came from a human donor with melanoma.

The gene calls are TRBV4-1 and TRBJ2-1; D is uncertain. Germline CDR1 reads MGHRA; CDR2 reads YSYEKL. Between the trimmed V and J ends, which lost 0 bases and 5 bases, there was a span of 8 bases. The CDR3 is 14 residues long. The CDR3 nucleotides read TGCGCCAGCAGCCAAGAAGCCGGAAACAATGAGCAGTTCTTC. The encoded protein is CASSQEAGNNEQFF.

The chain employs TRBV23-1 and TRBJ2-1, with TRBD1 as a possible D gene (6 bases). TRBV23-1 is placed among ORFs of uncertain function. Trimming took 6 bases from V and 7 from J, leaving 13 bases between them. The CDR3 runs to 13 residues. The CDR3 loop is CASSQERGNEQFF. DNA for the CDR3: TGCGCCAGCAGCCAAGAAAGGGGGAATGAGCAGTTCTTC.

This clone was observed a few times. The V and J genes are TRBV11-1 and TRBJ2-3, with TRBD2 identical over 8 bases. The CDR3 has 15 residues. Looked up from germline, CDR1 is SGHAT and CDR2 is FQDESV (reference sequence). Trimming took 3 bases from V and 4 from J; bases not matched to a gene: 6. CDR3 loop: CASSFFSGTSDTQYF. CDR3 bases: TGTGCCAGCAGCTTTTTTAGCGGGACCTCAGATACGCAGTATTTT.

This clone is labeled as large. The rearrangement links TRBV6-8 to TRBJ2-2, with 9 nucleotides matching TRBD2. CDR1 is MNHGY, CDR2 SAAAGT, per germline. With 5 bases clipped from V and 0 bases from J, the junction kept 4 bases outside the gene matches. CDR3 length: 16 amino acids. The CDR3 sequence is CASSARGGANTGELFF. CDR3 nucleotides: TGTGCCAGCAGTGCTCGCGGGGGGGCGAACACCGGGGAGCTGTTTTTT.

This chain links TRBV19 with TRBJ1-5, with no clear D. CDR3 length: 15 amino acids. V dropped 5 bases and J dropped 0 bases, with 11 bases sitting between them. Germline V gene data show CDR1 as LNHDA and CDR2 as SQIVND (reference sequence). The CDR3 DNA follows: TGTGCCAGTAGTCTAGGGATACTTAGCAATCAGCCCCAGCATTTT. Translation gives CASSLGILSNQPQHF.

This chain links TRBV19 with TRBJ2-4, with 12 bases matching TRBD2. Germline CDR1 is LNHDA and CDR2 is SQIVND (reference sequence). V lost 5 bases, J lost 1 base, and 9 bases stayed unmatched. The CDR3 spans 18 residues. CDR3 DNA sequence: TGTGCCAGTAGTCTTCACTCTAGCGGGGGGGCGGCCAAAAACATTCAGTACTTC. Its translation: CASSLHSSGGAAKNIQYF.

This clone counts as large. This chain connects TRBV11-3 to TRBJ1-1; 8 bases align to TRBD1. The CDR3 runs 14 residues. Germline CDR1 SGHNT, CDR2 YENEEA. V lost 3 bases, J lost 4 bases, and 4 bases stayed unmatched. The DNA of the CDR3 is TGTGCCAGCAGCTTGGGTCAGGGGGCCACTGAAGCTTTCTTT. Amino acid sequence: CASSLGQGATEAFF.

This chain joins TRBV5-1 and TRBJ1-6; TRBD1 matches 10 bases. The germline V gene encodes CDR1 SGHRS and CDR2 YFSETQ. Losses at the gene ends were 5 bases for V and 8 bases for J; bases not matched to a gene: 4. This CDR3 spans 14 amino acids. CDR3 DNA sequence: TGCGCCAGCAGGACCGGACAGGGGGATTCACCCCTCCACTTT. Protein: CASRTGQGDSPLHF.

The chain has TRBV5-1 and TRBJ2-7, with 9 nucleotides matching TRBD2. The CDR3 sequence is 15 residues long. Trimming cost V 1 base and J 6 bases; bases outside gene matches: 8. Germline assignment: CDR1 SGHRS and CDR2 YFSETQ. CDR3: CASSLSSSGDGEQYF. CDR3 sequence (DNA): TGCGCCAGCAGCTTGTCGTCTAGCGGGGATGGCGAGCAGTACTTC. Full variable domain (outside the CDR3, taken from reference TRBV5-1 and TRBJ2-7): KAGVTQTPRYLIKTRGQQVTLSCSPISGHRSVSWYQQTPGQGLQFLFEYFSETQRNKGNFPGRFSGRQFSNSRSEMNVSTLELGDSALYLCASSLSSSGDGEQYFGPGTRLTVT.

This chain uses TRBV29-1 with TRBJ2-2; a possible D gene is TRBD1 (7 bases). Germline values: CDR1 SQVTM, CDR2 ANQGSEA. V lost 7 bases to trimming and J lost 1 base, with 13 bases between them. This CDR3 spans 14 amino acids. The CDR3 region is CSAGGQMNTGELFF. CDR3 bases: TGCAGCGCCGGGGGACAGATGAACACCGGGGAGCTGTTTTTT.

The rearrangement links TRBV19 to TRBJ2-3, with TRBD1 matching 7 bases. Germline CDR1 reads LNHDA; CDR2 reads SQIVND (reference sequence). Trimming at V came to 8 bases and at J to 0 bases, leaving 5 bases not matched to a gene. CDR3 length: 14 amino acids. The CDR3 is CASSDRASTDTQYF. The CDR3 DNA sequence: TGTGCCAGTTCCGACAGGGCTAGCACAGATACGCAGTATTTT.

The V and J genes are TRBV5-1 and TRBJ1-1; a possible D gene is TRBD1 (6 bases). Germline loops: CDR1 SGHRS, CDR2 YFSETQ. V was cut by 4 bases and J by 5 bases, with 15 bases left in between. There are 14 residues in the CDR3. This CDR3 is CASSVQGRSTEAFF. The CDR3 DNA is TGCGCCAGCAGCGTACAGGGAAGATCGACTGAAGCTTTCTTT.

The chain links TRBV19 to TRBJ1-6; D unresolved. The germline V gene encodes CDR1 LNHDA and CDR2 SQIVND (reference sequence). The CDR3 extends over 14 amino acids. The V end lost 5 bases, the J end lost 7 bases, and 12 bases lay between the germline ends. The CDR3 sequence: CASSERVGNSPLHF. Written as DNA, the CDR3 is TGTGCCAGTAGTGAGAGGGTTGGGAATTCACCCCTCCACTTT.

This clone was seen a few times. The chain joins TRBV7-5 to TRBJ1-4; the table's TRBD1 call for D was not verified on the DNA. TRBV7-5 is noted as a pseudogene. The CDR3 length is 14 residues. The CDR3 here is CASTAGTGDEKLFF. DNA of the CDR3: TGTGCCAGCACCGCCGGGACAGGGGATGAAAAACTGTTTTTT.

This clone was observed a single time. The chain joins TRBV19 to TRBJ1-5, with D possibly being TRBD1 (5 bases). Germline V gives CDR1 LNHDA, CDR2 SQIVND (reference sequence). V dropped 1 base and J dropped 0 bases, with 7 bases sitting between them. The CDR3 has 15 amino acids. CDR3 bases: TGTGCCAGTAGTATAGTAGGGACTAGCAATCAGCCCCAGCATTTT. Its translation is CASSIVGTSNQPQHF.

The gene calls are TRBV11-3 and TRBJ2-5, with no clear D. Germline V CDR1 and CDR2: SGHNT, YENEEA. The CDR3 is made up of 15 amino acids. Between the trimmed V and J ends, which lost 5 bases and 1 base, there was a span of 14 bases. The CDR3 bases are TGTGCCAGCAGCCCCCCGTGGGCGGCCCAAGAGACCCAGTACTTC. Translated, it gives CASSPPWAAQETQYF.

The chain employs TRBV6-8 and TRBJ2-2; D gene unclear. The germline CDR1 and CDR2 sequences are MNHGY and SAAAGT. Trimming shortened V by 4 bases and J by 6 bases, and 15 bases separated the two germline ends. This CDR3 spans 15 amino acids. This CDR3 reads CASSFSKVRAGELFF. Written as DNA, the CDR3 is TGTGCCAGCAGTTTTAGTAAGGTTCGGGCCGGGGAGCTGTTTTTT.

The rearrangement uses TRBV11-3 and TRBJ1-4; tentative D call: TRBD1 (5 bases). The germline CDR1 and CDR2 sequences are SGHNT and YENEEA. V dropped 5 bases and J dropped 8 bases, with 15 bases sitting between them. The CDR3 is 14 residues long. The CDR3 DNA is TGTGCCAGCAGCCCCGGGACGCTGCGGGAAAAACTGTTTTTT. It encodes CASSPGTLREKLFF.

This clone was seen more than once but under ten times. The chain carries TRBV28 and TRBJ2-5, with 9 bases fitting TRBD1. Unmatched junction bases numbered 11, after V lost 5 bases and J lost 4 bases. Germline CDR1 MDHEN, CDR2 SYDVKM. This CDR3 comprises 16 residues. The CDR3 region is CASSLTRDRARETQYF. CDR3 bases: TGTGCCAGCAGTCTAACACGGGACAGGGCGCGAGAGACCCAGTACTTC.

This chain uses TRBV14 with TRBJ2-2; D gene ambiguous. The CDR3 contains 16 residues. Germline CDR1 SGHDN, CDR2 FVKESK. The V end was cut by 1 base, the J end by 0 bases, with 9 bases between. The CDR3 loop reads CASSQGVSANTGELFF. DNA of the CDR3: TGTGCCAGCAGCCAAGGGGTCAGCGCGAACACCGGGGAGCTGTTTTTT.

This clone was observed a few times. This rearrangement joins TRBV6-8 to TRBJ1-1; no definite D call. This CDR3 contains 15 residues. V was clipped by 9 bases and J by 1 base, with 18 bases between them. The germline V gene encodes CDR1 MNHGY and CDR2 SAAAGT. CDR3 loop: CASTERRGGNTEAFF. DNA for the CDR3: TGTGCCAGTACGGAGCGGCGCGGCGGGAACACTGAAGCTTTCTTT.

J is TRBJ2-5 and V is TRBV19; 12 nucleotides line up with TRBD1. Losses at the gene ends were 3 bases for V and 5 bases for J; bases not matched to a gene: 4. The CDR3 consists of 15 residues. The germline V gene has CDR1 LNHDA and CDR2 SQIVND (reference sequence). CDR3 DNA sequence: TGTGCCAGTAGTATCGGGACAGGGGGCTACGAGACCCAGTACTTC. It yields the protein CASSIGTGGYETQYF.

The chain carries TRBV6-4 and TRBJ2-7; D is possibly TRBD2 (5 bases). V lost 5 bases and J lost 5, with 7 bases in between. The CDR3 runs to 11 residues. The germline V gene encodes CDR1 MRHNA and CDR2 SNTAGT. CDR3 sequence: CASSYGDEQYF. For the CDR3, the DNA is TGTGCCAGCAGTTACGGGGACGAGCAGTACTTC.

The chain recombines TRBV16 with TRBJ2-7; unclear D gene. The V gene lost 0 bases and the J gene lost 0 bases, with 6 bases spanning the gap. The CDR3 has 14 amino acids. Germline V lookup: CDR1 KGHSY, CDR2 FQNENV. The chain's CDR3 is CASSQSRGSYEQYF. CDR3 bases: TGTGCCAGCAGCCAATCGCGCGGCTCCTACGAGCAGTACTTC.

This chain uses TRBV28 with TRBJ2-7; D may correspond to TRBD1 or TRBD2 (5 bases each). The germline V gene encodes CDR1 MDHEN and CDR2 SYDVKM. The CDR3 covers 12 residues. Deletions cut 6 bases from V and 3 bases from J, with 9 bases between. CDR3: CASSRDLYEQYF. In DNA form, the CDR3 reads TGTGCCAGCAGCCGGGACCTCTACGAGCAGTACTTC. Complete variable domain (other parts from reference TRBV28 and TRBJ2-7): DVKVTQSSRYLVKRTGEKVFLECVQDMDHENMFWYRQDPGLGLRLIYFSYDVKMKEKGDIPEGYSVSREKKERFSLILESASTNQTSMYLCASSRDLYEQYFGPGTRLTVT.

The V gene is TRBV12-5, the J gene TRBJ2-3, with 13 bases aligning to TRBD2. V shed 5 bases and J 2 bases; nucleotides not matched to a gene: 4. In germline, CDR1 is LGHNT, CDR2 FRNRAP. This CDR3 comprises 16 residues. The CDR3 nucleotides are TGTGCTAGTGGTACGGGACTAGCGGGAATCACAGATACGCAGTATTTT. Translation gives CASGTGLAGITDTQYF.

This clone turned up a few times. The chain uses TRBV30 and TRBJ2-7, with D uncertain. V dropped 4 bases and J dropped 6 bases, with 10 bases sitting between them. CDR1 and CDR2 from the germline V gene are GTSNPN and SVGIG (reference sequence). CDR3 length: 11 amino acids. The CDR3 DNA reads TGTGCCTGGAAAAGACGAGCCGAGCAGTACTTC. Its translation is CAWKRRAEQYF.

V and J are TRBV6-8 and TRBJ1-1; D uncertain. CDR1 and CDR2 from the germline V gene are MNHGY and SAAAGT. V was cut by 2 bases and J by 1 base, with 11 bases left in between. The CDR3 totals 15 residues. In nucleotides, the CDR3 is TGTGCCAGCAGTTACCCTTCCGGGGAGAACACTGAAGCTTTCTTT. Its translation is CASSYPSGENTEAFF.